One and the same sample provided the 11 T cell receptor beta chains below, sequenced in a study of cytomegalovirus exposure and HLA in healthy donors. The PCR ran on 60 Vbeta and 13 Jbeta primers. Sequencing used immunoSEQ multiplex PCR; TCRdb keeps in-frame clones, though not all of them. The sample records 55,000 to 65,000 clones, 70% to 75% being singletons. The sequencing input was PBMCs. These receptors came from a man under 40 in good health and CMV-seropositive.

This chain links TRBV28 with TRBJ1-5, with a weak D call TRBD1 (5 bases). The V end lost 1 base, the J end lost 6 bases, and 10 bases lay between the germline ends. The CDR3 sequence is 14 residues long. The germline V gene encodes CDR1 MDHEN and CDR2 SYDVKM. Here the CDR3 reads CASSLSGGGQPQHF. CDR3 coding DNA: TGTGCCAGCAGTTTATCCGGGGGGGGTCAGCCCCAGCATTTT.

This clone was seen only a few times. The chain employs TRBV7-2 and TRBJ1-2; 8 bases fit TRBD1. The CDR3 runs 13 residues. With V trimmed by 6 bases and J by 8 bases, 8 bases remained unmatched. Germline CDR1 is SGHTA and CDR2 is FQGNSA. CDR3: CASSPQGALGYTF. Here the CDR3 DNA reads TGTGCCAGCAGTCCCCAGGGGGCGTTAGGCTACACCTTC.

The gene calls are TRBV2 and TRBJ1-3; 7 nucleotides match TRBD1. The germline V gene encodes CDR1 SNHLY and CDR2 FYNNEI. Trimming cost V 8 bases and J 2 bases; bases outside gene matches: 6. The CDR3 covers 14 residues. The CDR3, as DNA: TGTGCCAGCTGCGAACAGGGGACTGGAAACACCATATATTTT. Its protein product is CASCEQGTGNTIYF.

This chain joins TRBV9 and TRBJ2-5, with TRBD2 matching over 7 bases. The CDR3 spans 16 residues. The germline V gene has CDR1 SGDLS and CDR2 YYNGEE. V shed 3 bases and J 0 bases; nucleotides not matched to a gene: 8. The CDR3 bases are TGTGCCAGCAGCGCGGGAGACGGGGGGTACCAAGAGACCCAGTACTTC. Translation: CASSAGDGGYQETQYF.

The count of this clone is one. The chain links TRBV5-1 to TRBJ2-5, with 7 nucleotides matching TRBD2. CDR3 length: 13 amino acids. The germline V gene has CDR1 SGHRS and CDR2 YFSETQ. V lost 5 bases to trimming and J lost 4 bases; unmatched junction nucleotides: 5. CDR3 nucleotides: TGCGCCAGCAGGGGGACTACTCGAGAGACCCAGTACTTC. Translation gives CASRGTTRETQYF.

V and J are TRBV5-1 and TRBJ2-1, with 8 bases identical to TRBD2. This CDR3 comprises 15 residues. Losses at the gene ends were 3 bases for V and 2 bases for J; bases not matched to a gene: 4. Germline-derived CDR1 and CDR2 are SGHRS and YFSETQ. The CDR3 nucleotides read TGCGCCAGCAGCTCACCCGGGGGGGCCTACAATGAGCAGTTCTTC. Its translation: CASSSPGGAYNEQFF.

The CDR3 protein is CASSVGVGSSYNEQFF. The CDR3 nucleotides are TGTGCCAGCAGCGTAGGGGTGGGGAGCTCCTACAATGAGCAGTTCTTC. The V gene is TRBV9, the J gene TRBJ2-1; D possibly corresponds to TRBD2 (5 bases). Germline assignment: CDR1 SGDLS and CDR2 YYNGEE. V gave up 0 bases and J gave up 0 bases, with 10 bases separating them. This CDR3 comprises 16 residues. Complete variable domain (other parts from reference TRBV9 and TRBJ2-1): DSGVTQTPKHLITATGQRVTLRCSPRSGDLSVYWYQQSLDQGLQFLIQYYNGEERAKGNILERFSAQQFPDLHSELNLSSLELGDSALYFCASSVGVGSSYNEQFFGPGTRLTVL.

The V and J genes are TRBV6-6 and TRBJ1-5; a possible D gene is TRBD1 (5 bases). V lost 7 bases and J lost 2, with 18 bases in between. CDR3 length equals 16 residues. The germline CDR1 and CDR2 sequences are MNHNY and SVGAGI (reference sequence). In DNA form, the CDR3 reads TGTGCCAGCATTCTTCACGGGGGGTCGGGCAATCAGCCCCAGCATTTT. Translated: CASILHGGSGNQPQHF.

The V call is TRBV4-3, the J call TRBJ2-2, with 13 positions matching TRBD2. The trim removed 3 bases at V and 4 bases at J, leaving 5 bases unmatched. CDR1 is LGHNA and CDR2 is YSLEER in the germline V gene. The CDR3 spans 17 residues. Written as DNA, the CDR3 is TGCGCCAGCAGCCACGGGACTAGCGGGGCACTCACCGGGGAGCTGTTTTTT. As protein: CASSHGTSGALTGELFF.

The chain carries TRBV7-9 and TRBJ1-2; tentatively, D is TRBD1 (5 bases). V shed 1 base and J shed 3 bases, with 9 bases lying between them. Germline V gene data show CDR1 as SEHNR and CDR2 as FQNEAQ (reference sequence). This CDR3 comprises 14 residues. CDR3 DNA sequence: TGTGCCAGCAGCTTAGGGGGACTGGACTATGGCTACACCTTC. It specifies CASSLGGLDYGYTF.

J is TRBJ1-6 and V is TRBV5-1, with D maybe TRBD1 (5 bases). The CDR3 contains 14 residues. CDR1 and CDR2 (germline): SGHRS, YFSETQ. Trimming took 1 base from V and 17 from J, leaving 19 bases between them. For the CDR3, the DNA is TGCGCCAGCAGCTTGCAGGGAACTGAATCCTCCATCCACTTT. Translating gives CASSLQGTESSIHF.